This TCR beta chain was sequenced in a study of T cell responses to AZD1222 COVID-19 vaccine. The method was immunoSEQ multiplex PCR; TCRdb's version includes in-frame clones alone and lacks a portion of them. Among approximately 60,000 clones listed, around 86% were seen once. Germline V gene data show CDR1 as DFQATT and CDR2 as SNEGSKA (reference sequence). The trim removed 3 bases at V and 9 bases at J, leaving 17 bases unmatched. CDR3 length: 17 residues. The sequence was collected from an adult in good health. Sample: peripheral blood, taken on day 0 of AZD1222 vaccination. The V gene is TRBV20-1, the J gene TRBJ2-1; 10 bases fit TRBD2. The CDR3 sequence: CSASSQREGYRRGEQFF. The DNA of the CDR3 is TGCAGTGCTAGTAGCCAGCGGGAGGGGTACCGCAGGGGTGAGCAGTTCTTC.